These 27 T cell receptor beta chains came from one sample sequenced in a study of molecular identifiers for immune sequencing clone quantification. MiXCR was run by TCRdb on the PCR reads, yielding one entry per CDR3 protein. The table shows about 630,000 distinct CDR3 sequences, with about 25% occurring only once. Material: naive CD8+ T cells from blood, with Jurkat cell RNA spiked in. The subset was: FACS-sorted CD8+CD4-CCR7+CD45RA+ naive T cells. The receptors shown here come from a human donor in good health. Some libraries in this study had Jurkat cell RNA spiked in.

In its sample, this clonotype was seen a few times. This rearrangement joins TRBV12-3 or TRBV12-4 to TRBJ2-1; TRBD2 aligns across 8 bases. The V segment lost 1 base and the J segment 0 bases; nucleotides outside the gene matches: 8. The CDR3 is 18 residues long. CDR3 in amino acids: CASSLEASGLHSYNEQFF. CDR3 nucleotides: TGTGCCAGCAGTTTAGAGGCTAGCGGGCTTCACTCCTACAATGAGCAGTTCTTC.

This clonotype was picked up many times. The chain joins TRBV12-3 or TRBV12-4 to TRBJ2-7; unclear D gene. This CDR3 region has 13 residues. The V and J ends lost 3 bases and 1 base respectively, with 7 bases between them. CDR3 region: CASSLSESYEQYF. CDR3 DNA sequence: TGTGCCAGCAGTTTGTCGGAGTCCTACGAGCAGTACTTC.

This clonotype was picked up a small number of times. CDR3 sequence (DNA): TGTGCCAGCAGTTCCCAGATCTCTAGCACAGATACGCAGTATTTT. Translating gives CASSSQISSTDTQYF. This chain uses TRBV27 with TRBJ2-3; D uncertain. CDR1 and CDR2 from the germline V gene are MNHEY and SMNVEV (reference sequence). V dropped 4 bases and J dropped 0 bases, with 11 bases sitting between them. This CDR3 is built from 15 residues.

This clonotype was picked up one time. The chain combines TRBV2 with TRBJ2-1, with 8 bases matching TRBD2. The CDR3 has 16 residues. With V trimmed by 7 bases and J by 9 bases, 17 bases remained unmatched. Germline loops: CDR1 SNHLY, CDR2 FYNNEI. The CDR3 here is CASIAGKYTYGGEQFF. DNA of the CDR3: TGTGCCAGCATAGCGGGAAAATACACTTATGGCGGTGAGCAGTTCTTC.

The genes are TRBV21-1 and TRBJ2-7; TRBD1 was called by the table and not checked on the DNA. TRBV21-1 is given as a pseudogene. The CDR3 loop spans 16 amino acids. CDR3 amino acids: CASSPRCSCYSYEQYF. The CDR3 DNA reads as TGTGCCAGCAGCCCCCGGTGTAGCTGTTACTCCTACGAGCAGTACTTC.

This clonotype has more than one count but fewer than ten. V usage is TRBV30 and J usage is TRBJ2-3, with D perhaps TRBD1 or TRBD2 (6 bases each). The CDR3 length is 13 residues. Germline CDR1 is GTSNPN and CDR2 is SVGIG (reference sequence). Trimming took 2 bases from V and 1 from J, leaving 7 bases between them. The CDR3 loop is CAWSRGGTDTQYF. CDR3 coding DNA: TGTGCCTGGAGTAGGGGGGGCACAGATACGCAGTATTTT.

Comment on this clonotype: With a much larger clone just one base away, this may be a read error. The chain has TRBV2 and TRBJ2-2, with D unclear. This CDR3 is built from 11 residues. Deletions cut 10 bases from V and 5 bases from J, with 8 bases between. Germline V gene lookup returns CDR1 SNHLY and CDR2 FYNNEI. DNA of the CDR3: TGTGCCAACACTGAAACCGGGGAGCTGTTTTTT. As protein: CANTETGELFF.

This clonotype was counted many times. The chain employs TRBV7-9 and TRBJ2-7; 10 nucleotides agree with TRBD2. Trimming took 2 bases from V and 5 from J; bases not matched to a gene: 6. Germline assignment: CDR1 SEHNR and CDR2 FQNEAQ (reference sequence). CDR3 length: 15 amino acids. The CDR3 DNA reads TGTGCCAGCAGCTTACCAGCGGGAGGGCCCCACGAGCAGTACTTC. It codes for CASSLPAGGPHEQYF.

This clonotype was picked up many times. CDR3 loop: CSAENAVSSYEQYF. CDR3 DNA sequence: TGCAGTGCCGAAAATGCTGTAAGCTCCTACGAGCAGTACTTC. The chain recombines TRBV20-1 with TRBJ2-7; D not resolved. Germline loops: CDR1 DFQATT, CDR2 SNEGSKA (reference sequence). V was pared by 6 bases and J by 0 bases, with 15 bases between. This CDR3 spans 14 amino acids.

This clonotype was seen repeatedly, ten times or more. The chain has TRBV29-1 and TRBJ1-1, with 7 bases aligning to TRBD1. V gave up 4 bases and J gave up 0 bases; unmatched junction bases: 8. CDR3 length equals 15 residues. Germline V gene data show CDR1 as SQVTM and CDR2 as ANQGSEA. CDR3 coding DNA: TGCAGCGTTGGAGGGGGCGCCGAGGTGAACACTGAAGCTTTCTTT. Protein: CSVGGGAEVNTEAFF.

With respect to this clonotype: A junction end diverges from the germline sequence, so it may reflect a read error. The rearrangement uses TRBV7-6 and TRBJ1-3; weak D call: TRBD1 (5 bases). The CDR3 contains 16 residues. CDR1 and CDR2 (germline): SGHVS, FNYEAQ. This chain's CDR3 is CASSATTGLSGNAIYF. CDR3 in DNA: TGTGCCAGCAGCGCAACTACAGGTCTCTCTGGAAACGCCATATATTTT.

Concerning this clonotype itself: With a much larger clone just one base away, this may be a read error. CDR3 sequence: CASSPPITGTFSSYEQYF. CDR3 coding DNA: TGTGCCAGCAGCCCCCCAATTACCGGGACTTTCAGCTCCTACGAGCAGTACTTC. The chain combines TRBV4-2 with TRBJ2-7; TRBD2 might be the D (6 bases). Germline lookup yields CDR1 LGHNA and CDR2 YNFKEQ. The CDR3 runs to 18 residues. Trimming cost V 4 bases and J 0 bases, with 22 bases left between them.

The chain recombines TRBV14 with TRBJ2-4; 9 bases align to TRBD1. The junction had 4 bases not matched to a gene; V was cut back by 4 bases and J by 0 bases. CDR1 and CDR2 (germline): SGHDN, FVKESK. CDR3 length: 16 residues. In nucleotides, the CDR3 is TGTGCCAGCAGCCCCGGGACAGGGTCAGCCAAAAACATTCAGTACTTC. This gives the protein CASSPGTGSAKNIQYF.

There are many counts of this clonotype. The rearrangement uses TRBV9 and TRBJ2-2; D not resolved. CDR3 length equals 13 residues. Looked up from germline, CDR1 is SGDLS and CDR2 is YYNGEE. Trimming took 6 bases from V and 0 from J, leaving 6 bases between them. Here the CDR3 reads CASMATNTGELFF. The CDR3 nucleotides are TGTGCCAGCATGGCCACGAACACCGGGGAGCTGTTTTTT.

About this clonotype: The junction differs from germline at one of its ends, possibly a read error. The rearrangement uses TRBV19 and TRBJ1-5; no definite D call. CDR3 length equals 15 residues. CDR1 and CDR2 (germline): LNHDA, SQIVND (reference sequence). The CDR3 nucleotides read TGTGCCAGTAGTATAGACAGTAATAGCAGTCAGCCCCAGCATTTT. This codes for CASSIDSNSSQPQHF.

CDR3 DNA sequence: TGTGCCAGCAGTTTGCTAGACAGGGGGGGAACTGAAGCTTTCTTT. Amino acids: CASSLLDRGGTEAFF. The rearrangement links TRBV28 to TRBJ1-1; 9 nucleotides match TRBD1. The CDR3 consists of 15 residues. Germline V gene lookup returns CDR1 MDHEN and CDR2 SYDVKM. V trimming: 3 bases; J trimming: 5 bases; junction bases outside the gene matches: 7.

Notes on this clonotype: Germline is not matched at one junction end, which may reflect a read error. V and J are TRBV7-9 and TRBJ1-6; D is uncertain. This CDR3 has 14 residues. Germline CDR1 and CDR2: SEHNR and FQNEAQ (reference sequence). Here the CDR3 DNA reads TGTGCCAGCAGCGTAGCTCAACACGGATCACCCCTCCACTTT. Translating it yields CASSVAQHGSPLHF.

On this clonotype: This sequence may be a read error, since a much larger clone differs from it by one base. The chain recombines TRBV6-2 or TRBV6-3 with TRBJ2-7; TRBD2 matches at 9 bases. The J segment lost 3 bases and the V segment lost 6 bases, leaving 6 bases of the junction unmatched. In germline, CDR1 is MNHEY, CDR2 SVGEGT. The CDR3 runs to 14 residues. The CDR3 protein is CASSPGGRDYEQYF. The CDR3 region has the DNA TGTGCCAGCAGCCCAGGCGGGAGGGACTACGAGCAGTACTTC.

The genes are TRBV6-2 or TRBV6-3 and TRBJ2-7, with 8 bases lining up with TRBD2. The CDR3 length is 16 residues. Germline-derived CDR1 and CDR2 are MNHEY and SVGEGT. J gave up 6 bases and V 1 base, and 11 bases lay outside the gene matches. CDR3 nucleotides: TGTGCCAGCAGTTACTGGACGGGGGGGAGAGGCGGCGAGCAGTACTTC. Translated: CASSYWTGGRGGEQYF.

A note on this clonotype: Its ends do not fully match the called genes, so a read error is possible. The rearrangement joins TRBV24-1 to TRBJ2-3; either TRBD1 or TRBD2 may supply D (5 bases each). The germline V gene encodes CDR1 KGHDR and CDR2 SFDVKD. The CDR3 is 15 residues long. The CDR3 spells CASSESGTTTDTQYF. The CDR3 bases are TGTGCCTCCAGTGAGTCCGGGACCACAACAGATACGCAGTATTTT.

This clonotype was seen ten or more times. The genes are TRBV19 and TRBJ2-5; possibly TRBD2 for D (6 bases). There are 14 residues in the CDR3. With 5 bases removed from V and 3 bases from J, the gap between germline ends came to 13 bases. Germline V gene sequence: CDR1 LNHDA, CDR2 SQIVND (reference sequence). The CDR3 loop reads CASSDLGLEETQYF. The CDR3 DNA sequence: TGTGCCAGTAGTGACTTGGGACTGGAAGAGACCCAGTACTTC.

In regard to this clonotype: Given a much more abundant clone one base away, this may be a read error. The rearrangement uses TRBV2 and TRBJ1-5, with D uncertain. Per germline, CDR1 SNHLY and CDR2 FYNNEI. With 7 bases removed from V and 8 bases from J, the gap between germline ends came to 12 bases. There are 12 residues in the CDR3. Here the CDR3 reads CASNTEDEPQHF. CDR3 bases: TGTGCCAGCAACACTGAGGATGAGCCCCAGCATTTT.

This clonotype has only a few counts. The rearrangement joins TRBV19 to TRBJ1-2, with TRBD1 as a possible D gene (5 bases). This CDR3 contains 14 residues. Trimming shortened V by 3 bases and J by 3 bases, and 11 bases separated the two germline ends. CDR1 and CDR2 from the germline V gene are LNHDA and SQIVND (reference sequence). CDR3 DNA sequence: TGTGCCAGTAGTATCCAGGGAGTTCACTATGGCTACACCTTC. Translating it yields CASSIQGVHYGYTF. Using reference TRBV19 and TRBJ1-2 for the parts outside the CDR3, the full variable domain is DGGITQSPKYLFRKEGQNVTLSCEQNLNHDAMYWYRQDPGQGLRLIYYSQIVNDFQKGDIAEGYSVSREKKESFPLTVTSAQKNPTAFYLCASSIQGVHYGYTFGSGTRLTVV.

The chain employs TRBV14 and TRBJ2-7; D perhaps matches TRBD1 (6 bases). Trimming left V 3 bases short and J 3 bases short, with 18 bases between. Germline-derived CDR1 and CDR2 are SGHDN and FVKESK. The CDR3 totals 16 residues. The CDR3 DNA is TGTGCCAGCAGCCACGGGACGGCAGGGGCCAACTACGAGCAGTACTTC. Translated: CASSHGTAGANYEQYF.

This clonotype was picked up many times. The CDR3 reads CSARDRAAGETQYF. DNA for the CDR3: TGCAGTGCTAGAGACCGGGCGGCGGGAGAGACCCAGTACTTC. The rearrangement uses TRBV20-1 and TRBJ2-5; D is possibly TRBD2 (5 bases). The CDR3 length is 14 residues. Between the trimmed V and J ends, which lost 0 bases and 4 bases, there was a span of 12 bases. Germline-derived CDR1 and CDR2 are DFQATT and SNEGSKA (reference sequence).

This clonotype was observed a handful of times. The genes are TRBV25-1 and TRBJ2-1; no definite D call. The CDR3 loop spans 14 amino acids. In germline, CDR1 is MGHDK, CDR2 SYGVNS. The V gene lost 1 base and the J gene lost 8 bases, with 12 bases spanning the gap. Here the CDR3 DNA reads TGTGCCAGCAGTGAATTGGTAGGTGGGGATGAGCAGTTCTTC. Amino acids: CASSELVGGDEQFF.

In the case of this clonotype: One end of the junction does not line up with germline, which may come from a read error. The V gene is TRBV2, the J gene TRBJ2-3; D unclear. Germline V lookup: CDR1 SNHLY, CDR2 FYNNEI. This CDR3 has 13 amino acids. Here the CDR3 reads CARSEDSTDTQYF. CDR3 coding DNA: TGTGCCCGCAGTGAAGACAGCACAGATACGCAGTATTTT.